These 14 T cell receptor beta chains originate from one sample sequenced in a study of blood T cells in healthy people across ages (dated by TCRdb to between 2014 and 2017). The method was 5' RACE. The reads were generated on an Illumina HiSeq 2500. The second PCR ran for about 6 to 12 cycles and used a J-beta primer mix along with a sample-barcoded 5' primer. TCRdb reran the public reads through fastp at Q25 and MiXCR, keeping productive beta chains. CDR3 protein duplicates are merged, each entry listing the most common genes and DNA. Counted in this sample were roughly 1,700,000 distinct CDR3 sequences; roughly 30% of them appeared once. Of the sample, less than 9.5% falls within the top ten clones. The source material was blood. These receptors were obtained from a woman in her 30s in good health.

A few counts support this clonotype. The chain carries TRBV27 and TRBJ2-1; a weak D match, TRBD2 (6 bases). This CDR3 is built from 12 residues. Germline V gene lookup returns CDR1 MNHEY and CDR2 SMNVEV (reference sequence). V shed 4 bases and J shed 15 bases, with 16 bases lying between them. This CDR3 reads CASSSPTGVGFF. As DNA, the CDR3 is TGTGCCAGCAGTTCACCGACGGGGGTAGGGTTCTTC.

DNA for the CDR3: TGTGCCACCAGTGATTTAGGGGGGCTGCATGGCAATGAGCAGTTCTTC. As protein: CATSDLGGLHGNEQFF. The chain links TRBV24-1 to TRBJ2-1, with D possibly being TRBD1 or TRBD2 (6 bases each). This CDR3 is built from 16 residues. V shed 1 base and J shed 6 bases, with 15 bases lying between them. The germline CDR1 and CDR2 sequences are KGHDR and SFDVKD.

This clonotype has only a few counts. J is TRBJ2-3 and V is TRBV4-1; 8 bases agree with TRBD1. With V trimmed by 3 bases and J by 4 bases, 9 bases remained unmatched. Germline V gene lookup returns CDR1 MGHRA and CDR2 YSYEKL. The CDR3 spans 16 residues. CDR3 loop: CASSQSRTGNADTQYF. In nucleotides, the CDR3 is TGCGCCAGCAGCCAGAGTAGGACAGGGAACGCAGATACGCAGTATTTT.

V is TRBV6-6 and J is TRBJ1-2; 7 bases align to TRBD1. V shed 6 bases, J shed 6 bases, and the junction held 7 bases outside the gene matches. The germline V gene has CDR1 MNHNY and CDR2 SVGAGI (reference sequence). This CDR3 has 13 amino acids. In DNA form, the CDR3 reads TGTGCCAGCAGCCCCGACAGGGCAAATGGCTACACCTTC. Its translation is CASSPDRANGYTF.

This clonotype was counted between two and nine times. The chain joins TRBV7-9 to TRBJ2-3; a weak D match, TRBD2 (6 bases). The CDR3 contains 16 residues. The V gene's germline CDR1 is SEHNR and CDR2 FQNEAQ (reference sequence). V lost 4 bases and J 2 bases, leaving 16 bases between the germline ends. The CDR3 coding sequence is TGTGCCAGCAGCTCAACCCGGGACTTCTACACAGATACGCAGTATTTT. It encodes CASSSTRDFYTDTQYF.

This clonotype was seen repeatedly, ten times or more. The V gene is TRBV2, the J gene TRBJ2-7; the D gene is possibly TRBD2 (5 bases). Germline assignment: CDR1 SNHLY and CDR2 FYNNEI. This CDR3 is built from 13 residues. V shed 2 bases and J shed 6 bases, with 11 bases lying between them. CDR3 sequence: CASSELESGEQYF. For the CDR3, the DNA is TGTGCCAGCAGTGAACTTGAAAGCGGCGAGCAGTACTTC.

Points on this clonotype: Germline and junction disagree at one end, which may indicate a read error. This chain joins TRBV7-2 and TRBJ2-3; the D is unclear. In germline, CDR1 is SGHTA, CDR2 FQGNSA. This CDR3 has 12 amino acids. CDR3 sequence: CAGSHGPDTQYF. The CDR3 region has the DNA TGTGCCGGCAGCCACGGCCCAGATACGCAGTATTTT.

This clonotype was detected once. This rearrangement joins TRBV12-3 or TRBV12-4 to TRBJ1-5, with D unclear. Trimming left V 7 bases short and J 3 bases short, with 13 bases between. The CDR3 sequence is 14 residues long. The CDR3 bases are TGTGCCAGCAAACCAGCAGGAAACAATCAGCCCCAGCATTTT. Translated: CASKPAGNNQPQHF.

This clonotype was observed many times. The rearrangement joins TRBV28 to TRBJ2-3; D is unclear. Germline V lookup: CDR1 MDHEN, CDR2 SYDVKM. V was cut by 2 bases and J by 2 bases, with 14 bases left in between. This CDR3 is built from 16 residues. CDR3 nucleotides: TGTGCCAGCAGTTTAGCTCTAGTCGGGTACACAGATACGCAGTATTTT. Encoded protein: CASSLALVGYTDTQYF.

This clonotype was observed many times. This chain joins TRBV7-2 and TRBJ2-7; D remains ambiguous. Trimming took off 1 base at V and 7 bases at J, with 14 bases between the two ends. Germline V lookup: CDR1 SGHTA, CDR2 FQGNSA. This CDR3 spans 14 amino acids. The CDR3 protein is CASSLGAAPGEQYF. The CDR3 DNA is TGTGCCAGCAGCTTAGGGGCAGCGCCAGGAGAGCAGTACTTC.

There are a few counts of this clonotype. The chain is built from TRBV20-1 and TRBJ2-1; the D gene is possibly TRBD2 (5 bases). The CDR3 has 16 residues. CDR1 and CDR2 (germline): DFQATT, SNEGSKA (reference sequence). Deletions cut 0 bases from V and 0 bases from J, with 12 bases between. CDR3 in amino acids: CSARDKGRSSYNEQFF. The CDR3, as DNA: TGCAGTGCTAGAGACAAAGGGAGAAGCTCCTACAATGAGCAGTTCTTC.

This clonotype showed up just a few times. J is TRBJ2-4 and V is TRBV3-1, with a weak D call TRBD2 (5 bases). V was cut by 1 base and J by 0 bases, with 10 bases left in between. The CDR3 is 16 residues long. CDR1 and CDR2 from the germline V gene are LGHDT and YNNKEL (reference sequence). The CDR3 DNA reads as TGTGCCAGCAGCCAAGGAGGGAACTTAGCCAAAAACATTCAGTACTTC. It yields the protein CASSQGGNLAKNIQYF.

The rearrangement links TRBV4-1 to TRBJ2-1; TRBD2 aligns across 13 bases. Looked up from germline, CDR1 is MGHRA and CDR2 is YSYEKL. The CDR3 is 15 amino acids. The J segment lost 9 bases and the V segment lost 1 base, leaving 3 bases of the junction unmatched. The CDR3: CASSQGLAGGFEQFF. DNA of the CDR3: TGCGCCAGCAGCCAAGGACTAGCGGGGGGTTTTGAGCAGTTCTTC.

This clonotype was recorded many times. This rearrangement joins TRBV7-2 to TRBJ2-1, with 13 bases fitting TRBD2. The ends lost 5 bases at V and 7 bases at J; junction bases unmatched: 8. Germline CDR1 reads SGHTA; CDR2 reads FQGNSA. The length of the CDR3 is 16 residues. The CDR3 DNA reads TGTGCCAGCAGCGAAGGACTAGCGGGAGTTTGGAATGAGCAGTTCTTC. This sequence encodes CASSEGLAGVWNEQFF.